What follows are 8 T cell receptor beta chains derived from one specimen sequenced in a study of CD8+ T cells in alopecia areata. RNA was isolated and reverse transcribed to cDNA, the sequencing template. Produced via immunoSEQ multiplex PCR; TCRdb's table is partial and in-frame only. The data show about 120,000 clones, roughly two thirds seen once. The sample was CD4+ T cells sorted from blood. The receptors derive from a human donor in good health.

Only one count was recorded for this clone. The CDR3 spells CAWSVRRWGTGEVEAFF. Written as DNA, the CDR3 is TGTGCCTGGAGTGTAAGGAGGTGGGGCACAGGGGAGGTTGAAGCTTTCTTT. V gene TRBV30 combines with J gene TRBJ1-1; 7 bases line up with TRBD1. Germline V CDR1 and CDR2: GTSNPN, SVGIG (reference sequence). V was pared by 0 bases and J by 7 bases, with 17 bases of the junction left unmatched. The CDR3 is made up of 17 amino acids.

The chain is built from TRBV15 and TRBJ2-7; 7 bases map to TRBD2. V lost 3 bases and J lost 5; bases outside the gene matches: 4. This CDR3 is 13 amino acids long. CDR1 and CDR2 from the germline V gene are LNHNV and YYDKDF (reference sequence). The CDR3 here is CATSSSAGDEQYF. DNA for the CDR3: TGTGCCACCAGCAGTTCCGCGGGGGACGAGCAGTACTTC. Supplemented by reference TRBV15 and TRBJ2-7, the full variable domain reads DAMVIQNPRYQVTQFGKPVTLSCSQTLNHNVMYWYQQKSSQAPKLLFHYYDKDFNNEADTPDNFQSRRPNTSFCFLDIRSPGLGDTAMYLCATSSSAGDEQYFGPGTRLTVT.

This chain uses TRBV28 with TRBJ1-6; no firm D call. The CDR3 has 12 amino acids. The germline V gene has CDR1 MDHEN and CDR2 SYDVKM. Trimming pared 6 bases from V and 6 bases from J, leaving 6 bases between. CDR3 in amino acids: CASRTSNSPLHF. As DNA, the CDR3 is TGTGCCAGCAGAACCTCTAATTCACCCCTCCACTTT.

The rearrangement uses TRBV19 and TRBJ1-2; no reliable D call. Germline V gene data show CDR1 as LNHDA and CDR2 as SQIVND (reference sequence). The CDR3 contains 11 residues. Trimming took off 8 bases at V and 4 bases at J, with 8 bases between the two ends. The CDR3: CASYSTYGYTF. The CDR3 bases are TGTGCCAGTTACAGCACCTATGGCTACACCTTC.

V is TRBV6-1 and J is TRBJ2-5; maybe TRBD2 (5 bases). The CDR3 runs 14 residues. Germline V CDR1 and CDR2: MNHNS, SASEGT. The germline V and J ends were trimmed by 7 bases and 5 bases, with 17 bases remaining between them. This CDR3 is CASMSGGLGETQYF. The CDR3 DNA follows: TGTGCCAGCATGAGCGGCGGGCTTGGGGAGACCCAGTACTTC.

This sequence joins TRBV5-1 and TRBJ2-3; D could derive from TRBD1 or TRBD2 (6 bases each). Germline assignment: CDR1 SGHRS and CDR2 YFSETQ. The CDR3 extends over 16 amino acids. V lost 4 bases and J lost 0, with 15 bases in between. DNA of the CDR3: TGCGCCAGCAGCCCCGAGGGGGGAACTAGCACAGATACGCAGTATTTT. Amino acids: CASSPEGGTSTDTQYF.

On this clone itself: This sample includes further DNA sequences coding for the same CDR3. Here the CDR3 reads CASSPTSTDTQYF. DNA for the CDR3: TGTGCCAGCTCACCCACTAGCACAGATACGCAGTATTTT. This chain joins TRBV18 and TRBJ2-3; unclear D gene. CDR1 KGHSH and CDR2 LQKENI come from the germline V gene. The CDR3 is 13 amino acids. The germline V and J ends were trimmed by 3 bases and 0 bases, with 4 bases remaining between them. The variable domain in full, with the rest retrieved from reference TRBV18 and TRBJ2-3, is NAGVMQNPRHLVRRRGQEARLRCSPMKGHSHVYWYRQLPEEGLKFMVYLQKENIIDESGMPKERFSAEFPKEGPSILRIQQVVRGDSAAYFCASSPTSTDTQYFGPGTRLTVL.

The V call is TRBV6-5, the J call TRBJ2-1; perhaps TRBD2 as D (6 bases). The CDR3 totals 12 residues. Germline V gene sequence: CDR1 MNHEY, CDR2 SVGAGI. Trimming cost V 4 bases and J 9 bases, with 10 bases left between them. In DNA, the CDR3 is TGTGCCAGCAGTTTCCATAGCGGTGAGCAGTTCTTC. It specifies CASSFHSGEQFF.